A single T cell receptor (beta chain) is shown here with its context. Its antigen is undetermined. Per sample, a minimum of 6.5 million PBMCs were isolated. Germline V gene data show CDR1 as MNHEY and CDR2 as SVGAGI. Trimming cost V 8 bases and J 3 bases; bases outside gene matches: 11. The CDR3 runs to 16 residues. This sample was taken from a study of blood T cells in healthy people across ages. Study summary: Template switching caught about one barcoded beta molecule for each two T cells. Study-wide results and caveats: With age, beta diversity per million T cells declined roughly linearly, significantly by approximately 41. The donors' CMV status was not determined, possibly confounding changes in expanded clonotypes.

Through a sample-barcoded 5' primer and a J-beta primer mix, a second PCR was run for about 6 to 11 cycles. TCRdb reanalysed the 5' RACE reads using MiXCR and keeps one entry per CDR3 protein. The sample holds around 780,000 distinct CDR3 sequences, roughly three fifths seen once. The sequence came from a man aged 35 to 55 in good health. The source material was blood. The V gene is TRBV6-5, the J gene TRBJ2-3, with 10 bases matching TRBD1. CDR3 protein: CASCGIGGQGTDTQYF. The CDR3 DNA reads TGTGCCAGCTGCGGCATAGGGGGACAGGGGACAGATACGCAGTATTTT.